This entry lists 9 T cell receptor beta chains sequenced from one sample in a study of CD8 T cell repertoires and HIV-1 epitope variants. Their antigens are not known. Libraries were prepared by immunoSEQ multiplex PCR; TCRdb keeps only in-frame clonotypes and omits some of them. The sample includes 5,100 or so clones, less than 70% of them seen just once. The source material was cultured CD8+ T cells derived from PBMCs. Receptors were obtained from a male donor with HIV.

This chain connects TRBV9 to TRBJ2-3; 9 bases fit TRBD2. The CDR3 is 17 residues long. The V gene's germline CDR1 is SGDLS and CDR2 YYNGEE. The junction had 9 bases not matched to a gene; V was cut back by 3 bases and J by 1 base. The CDR3 DNA reads TGTGCCAGCAGCGCCTCCGTAGCGGGAGCGGGCACAGATACGCAGTATTTT. The encoded protein is CASSASVAGAGTDTQYF.

CDR3 sequence reads: CASSLGWGTTEAFF. DNA for the CDR3: TGTGCCAGCAGCTTGGGTTGGGGGACGACTGAAGCTTTCTTT. The V call is TRBV5-5, the J call TRBJ1-1, with D possibly being TRBD1 (5 bases). The CDR3 is made up of 14 amino acids. V was trimmed by 0 bases and J by 5 bases, leaving 11 bases between them. From germline, CDR1 is SGHKS and CDR2 YYEKEE (reference sequence).

This chain uses TRBV19 with TRBJ2-5; D gene uncertain. The length of the CDR3 is 13 residues. Per the germline V gene, CDR1 is LNHDA and CDR2 is SQIVND (reference sequence). Trimming left V 5 bases short and J 2 bases short, with 9 bases between. The CDR3 here is CASSGDAQETQYF. CDR3 DNA: TGTGCCAGTAGTGGAGACGCGCAAGAGACCCAGTACTTC.

The rearrangement links TRBV5-6 to TRBJ2-1; D uncertain. The CDR3 length is 16 residues. Germline loops: CDR1 SGHDT, CDR2 YYEEEE. Trimming stripped 0 bases from V and 2 bases from J, with 12 bases between. CDR3 DNA sequence: TGTGCCAGCAGCTTGGGCGCCGCCCTCGCCTACAATGAGCAGTTCTTC. It is translated as CASSLGAALAYNEQFF.

The J gene is TRBJ1-2, the V gene TRBV27; TRBD1 agrees at 7 bases. The CDR3 loop spans 15 amino acids. CDR1 and CDR2 (germline): MNHEY, SMNVEV (reference sequence). V shed 2 bases, J shed 4 bases, and the junction held 7 bases outside the gene matches. CDR3 sequence reads: CASSLGTGTAYGYTF. The DNA of the CDR3 is TGTGCCAGCAGTTTAGGGACCGGGACAGCCTATGGCTACACCTTC.

This clone was observed a handful of times. This chain joins TRBV29-1 and TRBJ1-1; tentative D call: TRBD1 (5 bases). The CDR3 sequence is 12 residues long. Germline V CDR1 and CDR2: SQVTM, ANQGSEA. Trimming stripped 3 bases from V and 5 bases from J, with 10 bases between. The CDR3, as DNA: TGCAGCGTTGACAGGGCTAGGACTGAAGCTTTCTTT. This encodes CSVDRARTEAFF.

The chain is built from TRBV9 and TRBJ2-1; 7 bases agree with TRBD2. This CDR3 is built from 14 residues. CDR1 is SGDLS, CDR2 YYNGEE, per germline. V lost 3 bases to trimming and J lost 7 bases; unmatched junction nucleotides: 7. The CDR3 sequence is CASSAGAGWNEQFF. The CDR3 coding sequence is TGTGCCAGCAGCGCCGGAGCGGGGTGGAATGAGCAGTTCTTC.

The chain joins TRBV7-9 to TRBJ2-7, with 7 bases matching TRBD1. J was trimmed by 5 bases and V by 0 bases; bases with no gene match: 7. The CDR3 covers 15 residues. Per the germline V gene, CDR1 is SEHNR and CDR2 is FQNEAQ (reference sequence). This CDR3 is CASSLALGQSNEQYF. CDR3 DNA: TGTGCCAGCAGCTTAGCGTTGGGACAGTCGAACGAGCAGTACTTC.

This sequence joins TRBV21-1 and TRBJ2-1; whether TRBD2, the table's D call, matches the DNA was not checked. TRBV21-1 is annotated as a pseudogene. The CDR3 contains 15 residues. Here the CDR3 reads CASSKEGLPYNEQFF. DNA for the CDR3: TGTGCCAGCAGCAAGGAGGGTCTCCCCTACAATGAGCAGTTCTTC.